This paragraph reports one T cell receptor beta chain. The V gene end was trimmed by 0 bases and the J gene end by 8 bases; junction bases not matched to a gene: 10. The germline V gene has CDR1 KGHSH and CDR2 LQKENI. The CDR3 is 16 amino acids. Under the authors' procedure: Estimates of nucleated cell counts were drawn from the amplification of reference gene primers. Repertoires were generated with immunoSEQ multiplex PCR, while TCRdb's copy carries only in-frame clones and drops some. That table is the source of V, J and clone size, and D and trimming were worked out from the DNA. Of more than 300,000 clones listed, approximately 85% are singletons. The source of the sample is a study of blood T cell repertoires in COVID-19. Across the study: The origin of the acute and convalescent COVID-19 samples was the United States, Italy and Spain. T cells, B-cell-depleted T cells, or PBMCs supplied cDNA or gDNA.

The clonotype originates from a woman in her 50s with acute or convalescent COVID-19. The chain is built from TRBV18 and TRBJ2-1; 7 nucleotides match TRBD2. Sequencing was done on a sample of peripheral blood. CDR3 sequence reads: CASSPPSRTRLDEQFF. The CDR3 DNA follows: TGTGCCAGCTCACCACCATCGCGGACTAGGTTGGATGAGCAGTTCTTC.